These T cell receptor beta chains were read from a single sample in a study of blood T cell repertoires in COVID-19. Some clones are missing from TCRdb's copy, which holds only in-frame ones; the method was immunoSEQ multiplex PCR. The table has tens of thousands of clones, about nine tenths seen once; the top ten hold approximately 8.4%. The sample was peripheral blood. These receptors were obtained from a man younger than 40 with acute or convalescent COVID-19. CDR3s include the opening cysteine and the closing phenylalanine or tryptophan. The D gene is left open where the match is weak. For some rows the clone size is stated as once, few or many, or as a class when expanded; others skip it.

clone_size j_call d_call v_call cdr3_aa cdr3_nt
- TRBJ2-7 - TRBV4-3 CASSQEPQGGQYF TGCGCCAGCAGCCAAGAACCCCAAGGCGGGCAGTACTTC
once TRBJ1-6 TRBD1 TRBV6-5 CASIRDRGNSPLHF TGTGCCAGCATTCGGGACAGGGGAAACTCACCCCTCCACTTT
- TRBJ1-5 - TRBV30 CAWSVSANQPQHF TGTGCCTGGAGTGTGTCAGCGAATCAGCCCCAGCATTTT
- TRBJ2-7 - TRBV7-2 CASSPANLGSSYEQYF TGTGCCAGCAGCCCGGCAAACCTGGGCAGCTCCTACGAGCAGTACTTC
- TRBJ2-2 - TRBV10-3 CAINPGVNTGELFF TGTGCCATCAATCCGGGGGTGAACACCGGGGAGCTGTTTTTT
- TRBJ1-2 - TRBV6-1 CASSERRSNYGYTF TGTGCCAGCAGTGAACGTAGATCAAACTATGGCTACACCTTC
- TRBJ2-7 TRBD2 TRBV20-1 CSASNLAGNEQYF TGCAGTGCTAGTAACCTAGCGGGAAACGAGCAGTACTTC
- TRBJ2-5 TRBD2 TRBV2 CANLGGRETQYF TGTGCCAACCTGGGAGGGAGGGAGACCCAGTACTTC
few TRBJ1-2 TRBD1 TRBV14 CASSQERGQGFGYTF TGTGCCAGCAGCCAAGAGAGAGGACAGGGGTTTGGCTACACCTTC
- TRBJ1-4 - TRBV19 CASRGGAVGEKLFF TGTGCCAGTAGAGGAGGGGCGGTTGGTGAAAAACTGTTTTTT
- TRBJ2-5 - TRBV19 CASSIRRNQETQYF TGTGCCAGTAGTATTAGGCGGAACCAAGAGACCCAGTACTTC
few TRBJ2-1 - TRBV11-2 CASSFSLLVRFEQFF TGTGCCAGCAGCTTCAGTTTACTAGTAAGGTTTGAGCAGTTCTTC
- TRBJ1-6 - TRBV6-6 CASSTTVRDSPLHF TGTGCCAGCAGTACCACAGTCCGAGATTCACCCCTCCACTTT
once TRBJ2-1 TRBD2 TRBV28 CASSQRLAGRREQFF TGTGCCAGCAGTCAAAGACTAGCGGGCCGACGGGAGCAGTTCTTC
- TRBJ2-1 TRBD2 TRBV28 CASSLNVRGGGYNEQFF TGTGCCAGCAGTTTAAATGTGAGAGGCGGGGGTTACAATGAGCAGTTCTTC
- TRBJ2-7 TRBD2 TRBV10-3 CAISPKRDQQYF TGTGCCATCAGTCCGAAGCGGGACCAGCAGTACTTC
- TRBJ2-3 TRBD2 TRBV27 CASSPRTSGSGDTQYF TGTGCCAGCAGTCCTAGGACTAGCGGGAGTGGTGATACGCAGTATTTT
- TRBJ1-4 - TRBV6-1 CASSEPFQRRNEKLFF TGTGCCAGCAGTGAGCCCTTTCAGCGCCGCAATGAAAAACTGTTTTTT
- TRBJ2-1 - TRBV19 CASSRGGGTYNEQFF TGTGCCAGTAGTAGAGGCGGAGGGACCTACAATGAGCAGTTCTTC
- TRBJ1-2 - TRBV2 CASSEVRRQGGYTF TGTGCCAGCAGTGAAGTCCGCAGGCAGGGTGGCTACACCTTC
- TRBJ2-1 - TRBV29-1 CSVDSGSLHPLSLCSQFF TGCAGCGTTGATTCGGGTTCGTTGCACCCTTTATCTTTGTGCTCCCAGTTCTTC
- TRBJ1-4 TRBD1 TRBV5-1 CASSLGTGGEKLFF TGCGCCAGCAGCTTGGGGACAGGTGGGGAAAAACTGTTTTTT
- TRBJ1-5 TRBD1 TRBV28 CASSRTGAQYSNQPQHF TGTGCCAGCAGCCGGACAGGGGCCCAGTATAGCAATCAGCCCCAGCATTTT
- TRBJ2-1 TRBD2 TRBV7-3 CASSLVPAGVGGEQFF TGTGCCAGCAGCTTAGTTCCGGCGGGAGTTGGCGGTGAGCAGTTCTTC
- TRBJ2-7 - TRBV7-2 CASSLVSRNPLYEQYF TGTGCCAGCAGCTTAGTATCGAGAAACCCTCTTTACGAGCAGTACTTC
- TRBJ2-3 - TRBV10-3 CAISESSGPRDTQYF TGTGCCATCAGTGAGTCGAGCGGGCCTCGAGATACGCAGTATTTT
few TRBJ2-1 TRBD2 TRBV18 CASSPGAGRDNEQFF TGTGCCAGCTCACCAGGAGCGGGACGGGACAATGAGCAGTTCTTC
- TRBJ2-2 TRBD2 TRBV7-2 CASSLFVLAGALNTGELFF TGTGCCAGCAGCTTATTTGTTTTGGCGGGAGCCTTGAACACCGGGGAGCTGTTTTTT
- TRBJ2-1 TRBD2 TRBV9 CASSDLRGGEQFF TGTGCCAGCAGCGACCTCCGGGGGGGTGAGCAGTTCTTC
- TRBJ1-6 - TRBV28 CASRLSRSSYNSPLHF TGTGCCAGCAGGCTAAGTAGGAGCTCCTATAATTCACCCCTCCACTTT
- TRBJ2-3 TRBD1 TRBV7-9 CASSLSGGNTDTQYF TGTGCCAGCAGCTTATCAGGGGGTAACACAGATACGCAGTATTTT
- TRBJ2-5 - TRBV3-1/TRBV3-2 CASSGTRTPGETQYF TGTGCCAGCAGCGGGACAAGGACTCCGGGGGAGACCCAGTACTTC
- TRBJ2-1 TRBD2 TRBV28 CASSLPSLAMPGDEQFF TGTGCCAGCAGTCTACCGTCACTAGCGATGCCGGGGGATGAGCAGTTCTTC
- TRBJ2-1 - TRBV5-4 CASSLAGDNNEQFF TGTGCCAGCAGCTTGGCGGGGGATAACAATGAGCAGTTCTTC
- TRBJ2-5 TRBD1 TRBV19 CASSRRDRAETQYF TGTGCCAGTAGTCGACGGGACAGGGCTGAGACCCAGTACTTC
few TRBJ2-7 TRBD2 TRBV6-5 CASSYTSGGVREQYF TGTGCCAGCAGTTACACTAGCGGGGGAGTGAGGGAGCAGTACTTC
- TRBJ2-1 TRBD2 TRBV6-2/TRBV6-3 CASSSPSLAGEWQFF TGTGCCAGCAGTTCGCCGAGTCTAGCGGGAGAATGGCAGTTCTTC
- TRBJ1-2 TRBD1 TRBV2 CASNRNRGRNYGYTF TGTGCCAGCAACAGAAACAGGGGGCGTAACTATGGCTACACCTTC
- TRBJ2-3 TRBD1 TRBV5-1 CASSLHRGPGDTQYF TGCGCCAGCAGCTTGCACAGGGGGCCTGGAGATACGCAGTATTTT
- TRBJ2-3 TRBD2 TRBV5-1 CASSRLAGFTDTQYF TGCGCCAGCAGCCGGCTAGCGGGATTCACAGATACGCAGTATTTT
medium-sized TRBJ1-5 - TRBV7-9 CASSPVGPSNQPQHF TGTGCCAGCAGCCCGGTGGGCCCGTCTAATCAGCCCCAGCATTTT
- TRBJ1-1 - TRBV18 CASSSRTDQAFF TGTGCCAGCTCATCACGGACAGATCAAGCTTTCTTT
- TRBJ2-2 - TRBV9 CASSAEGGNTGELFF TGTGCCAGCAGCGCCGAGGGTGGGAACACCGGGGAGCTGTTTTTT
- TRBJ1-3 TRBD1 TRBV4-2 CASSKGDSAFSGNTIYF TGTGCCAGCAGCAAGGGGGACAGCGCATTCTCTGGAAACACCATATATTTT
- TRBJ2-7 - TRBV6-5 CASTVVPRTHEQYF TGTGCCAGCACTGTAGTCCCGAGAACCCACGAGCAGTACTTC
- TRBJ2-4 - TRBV4-2 CASSQVGQGGTGNIQYF TGTGCCAGCAGCCAAGTCGGACAGGGAGGGACGGGAAACATTCAGTACTTC
- TRBJ2-1 TRBD2 TRBV18 CASSPRTSGSGNEQFF TGTGCCAGCTCACCGCGTACTAGCGGGAGTGGCAATGAGCAGTTCTTC
- TRBJ2-1 TRBD2 TRBV19 CASSSPRTSGTYNEQFF TGTGCCAGTAGTAGCCCCCGGACTAGCGGTACCTACAATGAGCAGTTCTTC
- TRBJ2-3 - TRBV3-1/TRBV3-2 CASSHWRDTDTQYF TGTGCCAGCAGCCACTGGCGGGACACAGATACGCAGTATTTT
- TRBJ1-5 - TRBV2 CASSVTGHYSNQPQHF TGTGCCAGCAGTGTCACAGGCCATTATAGCAATCAGCCCCAGCATTTT
- TRBJ1-5 - TRBV6-5 CASSPSWSGNQPQHF TGTGCCAGCAGTCCCTCTTGGAGTGGCAATCAGCCCCAGCATTTT
- TRBJ1-2 TRBD1 TRBV5-4 CASSQEGGFYGYTF TGTGCCAGCAGCCAGGAAGGGGGCTTCTATGGCTACACCTTC
- TRBJ1-1 - TRBV18 CASSAGTGGTEAFF TGTGCCAGCTCAGCCGGGACTGGGGGCACTGAAGCTTTCTTT
- TRBJ2-1 - TRBV5-1 CASSSDGDSYNEQFF TGCGCCAGCAGCTCCGACGGAGACTCCTACAATGAGCAGTTCTTC
- TRBJ2-4 - TRBV12-1 CASSCSVLGRVKNIQYF TGTGCCAGCAGCTGCTCAGTGTTGGGGAGGGTCAAAAACATTCAGTACTTC